The clone carrying this T cell receptor beta chain showed up many times. From the RT-PCR reads, TCRdb called clonotypes with MiXCR, one entry per CDR3 protein. The table has approximately 720,000 distinct CDR3 sequences, 14% seen once. CDR3 size: 12 residues. The J segment lost 8 bases and the V segment lost 3 bases, leaving 3 bases of the junction unmatched. Germline V gene lookup returns CDR1 SQVTM and CDR2 ANQGSEA. The receptor comes from a female donor in good health, serving as a healthy control. J is TRBJ2-1 and V is TRBV29-1, with 8 bases lining up with TRBD1. Sequenced: memory CD4+ T cells from blood. The CDR3: CSVEAGGDEQFF. The CDR3 region has the DNA TGCAGCGTTGAGGCAGGGGGCGATGAGCAGTTCTTC.